The entry that follows covers one T cell receptor beta chain sequence. In the authors' methods: For nucleated cells, counts were estimated from reference gene primer amplification. Assay used: immunoSEQ multiplex PCR; TCRdb lists only in-frame clones, some missing. V and J calls and clone size are copied from that table; D and trimming were computed from the DNA. There are 50,000 or so clones in the sample; about 82% occur only once, and roughly 2% lies in the top ten. The sample originates from a study of blood T cell repertoires in COVID-19. Whole-study context: COVID-19 samples, acute and convalescent, were from the United States, Italy and Spain. PBMCs, B-cell-depleted T cells, or T cells were the source of the cDNA or gDNA that made up the material.

The CDR3 runs 16 residues. Trimming removed 1 base from V and 1 base from J, with 13 bases in between. Germline V gene sequence: CDR1 KGHSH, CDR2 LQKENI. The V and J genes are TRBV18 and TRBJ1-1; D is uncertain. This TCR came from a woman in her sixties or seventies with acute or convalescent COVID-19. The specimen was peripheral blood. CDR3 DNA: TGTGCCAGCTCACCACGACTCACCCGAACGAACACTGAAGCTTTCTTT. It yields the protein CASSPRLTRTNTEAFF. Full variable domain (outside the CDR3, taken from reference TRBV18 and TRBJ1-1): NAGVMQNPRHLVRRRGQEARLRCSPMKGHSHVYWYRQLPEEGLKFMVYLQKENIIDESGMPKERFSAEFPKEGPSILRIQQVVRGDSAAYFCASSPRLTRTNTEAFFGQGTRLTVV.